Each of the 22 T cell receptor beta chains below was sequenced from the same sample in a study of blood T cell repertoires in COVID-19. TCRdb keeps only in-frame clones here, not all; method: immunoSEQ multiplex PCR. Here the sample spans around 270,000 clones, around 85% being singletons. The sequenced material came from peripheral blood. These receptors originate from a human donor with COVID-19, enrolled during active disease. The donor label of this sample is uncertain.

V gene TRBV6-1 combines with J gene TRBJ2-2; possibly TRBD1 for D (5 bases). Germline V gene data show CDR1 as MNHNS and CDR2 as SASEGT. The CDR3 extends over 16 amino acids. Trimming took off 1 base at V and 5 bases at J, with 14 bases between the two ends. CDR3 loop: CASSEGVVGRTGELFF. In DNA, the CDR3 is TGTGCCAGCAGTGAAGGAGTAGTGGGGCGGACCGGGGAGCTGTTTTTT.

On this clone: Other DNA sequences from this sample encode an identical CDR3 as well. J is TRBJ2-7 and V is TRBV28; TRBD2 might be the D (6 bases). V was pared by 3 bases and J by 3 bases, with 9 bases between. The germline V gene encodes CDR1 MDHEN and CDR2 SYDVKM. The CDR3 covers 13 residues. CDR3 DNA sequence: TGTGCCAGCAGTTTGGGGGGACTCTACGAGCAGTACTTC. Translation: CASSLGGLYEQYF.

The V and J genes are TRBV6-1 and TRBJ2-7; TRBD2 is a possible D gene (7 bases). This CDR3 comprises 16 residues. Germline-derived CDR1 and CDR2 are MNHNS and SASEGT. V was shortened by 4 bases and J by 3 bases, with 19 bases between the two germline ends. CDR3 sequence (DNA): TGTGCCAGCAGTGTGATCGGGGGGCGGGGTTACTACGAGCAGTACTTC. Its protein is CASSVIGGRGYYEQYF.

The rearrangement joins TRBV6-5 to TRBJ2-7, with 7 bases matching TRBD1. The CDR3 has 14 residues. The germline V gene encodes CDR1 MNHEY and CDR2 SVGAGI. V was pared by 5 bases and J by 3 bases, with 7 bases of the junction left unmatched. The CDR3 loop is CASSPPNRGYEQYF. Written as DNA, the CDR3 is TGTGCCAGCAGTCCCCCCAACAGGGGCTACGAGCAGTACTTC.

The chain carries TRBV2 and TRBJ2-3, with D perhaps matching TRBD2 (6 bases). The CDR3 is 14 amino acids. V was trimmed by 7 bases and J by 0 bases, leaving 11 bases between them. The V gene's germline CDR1 is SNHLY and CDR2 FYNNEI. For the CDR3, the DNA is TGTGCCAGCAACTCGGAGGGTAGCACAGATACGCAGTATTTT. Protein: CASNSEGSTDTQYF.

J is TRBJ1-6 and V is TRBV19, with D hard to call. V was pared by 4 bases and J by 8 bases, with 15 bases between. This CDR3 is built from 15 residues. The V gene's germline CDR1 is LNHDA and CDR2 SQIVND (reference sequence). CDR3 sequence: CASSNGQPGHSPLHF. For the CDR3, the DNA is TGTGCCAGTAGTAATGGTCAGCCGGGTCATTCACCCCTCCACTTT.

This chain joins TRBV7-2 and TRBJ2-3; D unclear. The CDR3 has 13 amino acids. The V end lost 4 bases, the J end lost 4 bases, and 9 bases lay between the germline ends. The germline V gene encodes CDR1 SGHTA and CDR2 FQGNSA. CDR3 sequence reads: CASSSYVADTQYF. DNA for the CDR3: TGTGCCAGCAGCTCCTACGTCGCAGATACGCAGTATTTT.

J is TRBJ1-2 and V is TRBV7-9, with 9 bases lining up with TRBD1. Germline lookup yields CDR1 SEHNR and CDR2 FQNEAQ (reference sequence). V lost 5 bases and J lost 5; bases outside the gene matches: 9. This CDR3 contains 15 residues. The CDR3 DNA reads TGTGCCAGCAGCCAGGGACAGGGAGTATTTTATGGCTACACCTTC. Protein sequence: CASSQGQGVFYGYTF.

V and J are TRBV3-1 (or the pseudogene TRBV3-2) and TRBJ2-5; the match to TRBD1 covers 9 bases. The length of the CDR3 is 14 residues. Germline CDR1 and CDR2: LGHDT and YNNKEL (reference sequence). The ends lost 6 bases at V and 4 bases at J; junction bases unmatched: 6. The CDR3 here is CASRIGTGTETQYF. CDR3 nucleotides: TGTGCCAGCAGAATAGGGACAGGGACAGAGACCCAGTACTTC.

This clone was seen only once. This chain connects TRBV27 to TRBJ2-7, with TRBD2 as a possible D gene (5 bases). Germline CDR1 MNHEY, CDR2 SMNVEV (reference sequence). With 4 bases removed from V and 6 bases from J, the gap between germline ends came to 13 bases. This CDR3 has 13 residues. CDR3: CASSSHDYGEQYF. As DNA, the CDR3 is TGTGCCAGCAGTTCCCACGACTATGGCGAGCAGTACTTC.

The chain joins TRBV5-1 to TRBJ2-1; TRBD1 matches at 7 bases. Germline V gene lookup returns CDR1 SGHRS and CDR2 YFSETQ. V was clipped by 0 bases and J by 6 bases; unmatched bases: 6. This CDR3 comprises 15 residues. CDR3 in DNA: TGCGCCAGCAGCTTGGCCCCCGACAGGGTCAATGAGCAGTTCTTC. Translated: CASSLAPDRVNEQFF.

This chain joins TRBV30 and TRBJ2-3; 15 positions match TRBD2. Germline-derived CDR1 and CDR2 are GTSNPN and SVGIG (reference sequence). The CDR3 sequence is 18 residues long. The junction had 11 bases not matched to a gene; V was cut back by 3 bases and J by 4 bases. CDR3 amino acids: CAWSQGLAGGFVADTQYF. The CDR3 DNA follows: TGTGCCTGGAGCCAAGGACTAGCGGGAGGGTTTGTGGCAGATACGCAGTATTTT.

This clone was recorded once. Other DNA sequences in this sample translate to the same CDR3. This rearrangement joins TRBV4-1 to TRBJ1-2; D possibly corresponds to TRBD1 (5 bases). V was cut by 0 bases and J by 5 bases, with 7 bases left in between. The CDR3 covers 13 residues. The germline CDR1 and CDR2 sequences are MGHRA and YSYEKL. In nucleotides, the CDR3 is TGCGCCAGCAGCCAAGATCGGGGGTATGGCTACACCTTC. This sequence encodes CASSQDRGYGYTF.

The rearrangement uses TRBV18 and TRBJ1-2; no reliable D call. Germline V gene lookup returns CDR1 KGHSH and CDR2 LQKENI. The length of the CDR3 is 15 residues. V was clipped by 4 bases and J by 2 bases, with 14 bases between them. The CDR3 is CASSLAREPNYGYTF. The CDR3, as DNA: TGTGCCAGCTCACTCGCGAGGGAACCAAACTATGGCTACACCTTC.

The CDR3 DNA follows: TGTGCCAGCACCTTTACAGGGACCAAAAACATTCAGTACTTC. This codes for CASTFTGTKNIQYF. The chain uses TRBV7-2 and TRBJ2-4; a possible D gene is TRBD1 (6 bases). The CDR3 is made up of 14 amino acids. Germline assignment: CDR1 SGHTA and CDR2 FQGNSA. Trimming took 7 bases from V and 2 from J, leaving 12 bases between them.

This chain links TRBV27 with TRBJ2-7; 13 nucleotides line up with TRBD2. Losses at the gene ends were 3 bases for V and 1 base for J; bases not matched to a gene: 3. This CDR3 is 16 amino acids long. Germline CDR1 is MNHEY and CDR2 is SMNVEV (reference sequence). CDR3 in amino acids: CASSFLTSGGSYEQYF. The CDR3 nucleotides read TGTGCCAGCAGTTTCCTGACTAGCGGGGGGTCCTACGAGCAGTACTTC.

This chain uses TRBV28 with TRBJ2-1; 7 bases line up with TRBD1. Per the germline V gene, CDR1 is MDHEN and CDR2 is SYDVKM. Trimming at V came to 8 bases and at J to 9 bases, leaving 16 bases not matched to a gene. The CDR3 is made up of 15 amino acids. CDR3 loop: CASCSGTQNRGEQFF. DNA for the CDR3: TGTGCCAGCTGCAGTGGGACCCAAAACAGGGGTGAGCAGTTCTTC.

This chain uses TRBV5-8 with TRBJ2-7; possible D gene TRBD1, 6 bases. Germline-derived CDR1 and CDR2 are SGHTS and YDEGEE. Trimming pared 1 base from V and 7 bases from J, leaving 15 bases between. CDR3 length: 14 amino acids. CDR3 sequence reads: CASSLRRTAGEQYF. The DNA of the CDR3 is TGTGCCAGCAGCTTGAGGCGGACAGCCGGGGAGCAGTACTTC.

V and J are TRBV27 and TRBJ1-2; tentatively, D is TRBD1 (5 bases). Germline CDR1 reads MNHEY; CDR2 reads SMNVEV (reference sequence). The CDR3 covers 17 residues. Trimming took off 8 bases at V and 6 bases at J, with 28 bases between the two ends. This CDR3 is CASDPPPLQGGSDGYTF. CDR3 nucleotides: TGTGCCAGCGACCCCCCCCCTCTTCAGGGAGGGTCGGATGGCTACACCTTC.

This chain links TRBV23-1 with TRBJ1-5, with unresolved D. TRBV23-1 is assigned to the ORF class and has an uncertain function. The CDR3 loop spans 15 amino acids. With 8 bases removed from V and 3 bases from J, the gap between germline ends came to 17 bases. The DNA of the CDR3 is TGCGCCAGCTGGCTGTTACGGGTAGACAATCAGCCCCAGCATTTT. It yields the protein CASWLLRVDNQPQHF.

The chain uses TRBV28 and TRBJ2-2; weak D call: TRBD1 (6 bases). This CDR3 is 16 amino acids long. Trimming shortened V by 4 bases and J by 0 bases, and 12 bases separated the two germline ends. The germline gives CDR1 MDHEN, CDR2 SYDVKM. Here the CDR3 reads CASSSPTGTNTGELFF. In nucleotides, the CDR3 is TGTGCCAGCAGTTCCCCGACAGGTACGAACACCGGGGAGCTGTTTTTT. Full variable domain (remainder filled in from reference TRBV28 and TRBJ2-2): DVKVTQSSRYLVKRTGEKVFLECVQDMDHENMFWYRQDPGLGLRLIYFSYDVKMKEKGDIPEGYSVSREKKERFSLILESASTNQTSMYLCASSSPTGTNTGELFFGEGSRLTVL.

The rearrangement joins TRBV5-4 to TRBJ1-6, with D possibly being TRBD1 (5 bases). CDR3 size: 14 residues. Looked up from germline, CDR1 is SGHNT and CDR2 is YYREEE (reference sequence). Trimming stripped 4 bases from V and 7 bases from J, with 12 bases between. The CDR3: CASSLGLENSPLHF. CDR3 DNA sequence: TGTGCCAGCAGCCTGGGACTTGAAAATTCACCCCTCCACTTT.